A single sample is the source of the 17 T cell receptor beta chains below, sequenced in a study of blood T cell repertoires in COVID-19. Sequenced by immunoSEQ multiplex PCR; TCRdb stores in-frame clones only, minus some. The sample lists around 40,000 clones; roughly 78% were seen once. Sequencing was done on a sample of peripheral blood. The receptors were sampled from a man between 65 and 85 years old with acute or convalescent COVID-19.

This sequence joins TRBV6-1 and TRBJ2-2; TRBD1 might be the D (6 bases). The V gene's germline CDR1 is MNHNS and CDR2 SASEGT. Trimming shortened V by 2 bases and J by 5 bases, and 9 bases separated the two germline ends. The CDR3 is 14 residues long. CDR3 nucleotides: TGTGCCAGCAGTGAATGGGGGCAGACCGGGGAGCTGTTTTTT. This translates into CASSEWGQTGELFF.

This clone came up a few times. J is TRBJ2-2 and V is TRBV3-1 (or the pseudogene TRBV3-2); D gene ambiguous. The V and J ends lost 3 bases and 5 bases respectively, with 7 bases between them. The CDR3 consists of 13 residues. CDR1 is LGHDT and CDR2 is YNNKEL in the germline V gene (reference sequence). Here the CDR3 DNA reads TGTGCCAGCAGCCACTACTTAACCGGGGAGCTGTTTTTT. It is translated as CASSHYLTGELFF.

The rearrangement uses TRBV28 and TRBJ1-1; 7 bases line up with TRBD1. The trim removed 3 bases at V and 3 bases at J, leaving 7 bases unmatched. Germline CDR1 reads MDHEN; CDR2 reads SYDVKM. The CDR3 length is 15 residues. The CDR3, as DNA: TGTGCCAGCAGTTTGAGGGGGCTGTTACACACTGAAGCTTTCTTT. Its translation: CASSLRGLLHTEAFF. Looking up the rest from reference TRBV28 and TRBJ1-1 gives the full variable domain: DVKVTQSSRYLVKRTGEKVFLECVQDMDHENMFWYRQDPGLGLRLIYFSYDVKMKEKGDIPEGYSVSREKKERFSLILESASTNQTSMYLCASSLRGLLHTEAFFGQGTRLTVV.

The J gene is TRBJ2-7, the V gene TRBV4-1; D may be TRBD2 (6 bases). Trimming took off 5 bases at V and 7 bases at J, with 15 bases between the two ends. The CDR3 extends over 13 amino acids. Germline CDR1 reads MGHRA; CDR2 reads YSYEKL. The CDR3 coding sequence is TGCGCCAGCAGCGGGGCCCTGGCGGGGGAGCAGTACTTC. Its translation: CASSGALAGEQYF.

This chain uses TRBV28 with TRBJ2-4, with D maybe TRBD1 (6 bases). Trimming left V 8 bases short and J 3 bases short, with 17 bases between. This CDR3 comprises 15 residues. Germline V CDR1 and CDR2: MDHEN, SYDVKM. The CDR3 nucleotides are TGTGCCAGCCACGCTTACAGGGAGATCAAAAACATTCAGTACTTC. Translation gives CASHAYREIKNIQYF.

This clone has a handful of counts. V gene TRBV27 combines with J gene TRBJ1-6; unclear D gene. This CDR3 is 16 amino acids long. The germline V gene has CDR1 MNHEY and CDR2 SMNVEV (reference sequence). Trimming shortened V by 2 bases and J by 0 bases, and 8 bases separated the two germline ends. CDR3: CASSLLPGSYNSPLHF. CDR3 sequence (DNA): TGTGCCAGCAGTTTACTCCCCGGCTCCTATAATTCACCCCTCCACTTT.

This clone was counted a single time. As DNA, the CDR3 is TGTGCCAGCTCACCACCGGGACAGTCAAACACCATATATTTT. Its protein is CASSPPGQSNTIYF. The V gene is TRBV18, the J gene TRBJ1-3, with 7 bases fitting TRBD1. V was pared by 0 bases and J by 6 bases, with 2 bases of the junction left unmatched. The CDR3 totals 14 residues. CDR1 KGHSH and CDR2 LQKENI come from the germline V gene.

The chain is built from TRBV18 and TRBJ2-2, with D tentatively TRBD2 (6 bases). Trimming removed 0 bases from V and 2 bases from J, with 13 bases in between. Per the germline V gene, CDR1 is KGHSH and CDR2 is LQKENI. The CDR3 loop spans 17 amino acids. The DNA for the CDR3 is TGTGCCAGCTCACCACCCTCCCGCGGGACCAACACCGGGGAGCTGTTTTTT. Amino acids: CASSPPSRGTNTGELFF. The whole variable domain, filled in from reference TRBV18 and TRBJ2-2, reads NAGVMQNPRHLVRRRGQEARLRCSPMKGHSHVYWYRQLPEEGLKFMVYLQKENIIDESGMPKERFSAEFPKEGPSILRIQQVVRGDSAAYFCASSPPSRGTNTGELFFGEGSRLTVL.

This clone was seen only once. The V call is TRBV4-1, the J call TRBJ2-7; the D gene is possibly TRBD2 (5 bases). CDR1 and CDR2 from the germline V gene are MGHRA and YSYEKL. V dropped 4 bases and J dropped 4 bases, with 11 bases sitting between them. The CDR3 length is 13 residues. CDR3 sequence: CASSLRWEYEQYF. The DNA for the CDR3 is TGCGCCAGCAGCCTTCGTTGGGAGTACGAGCAGTACTTC.

The chain couples TRBV11-2 to TRBJ2-5, with D maybe TRBD2 (6 bases). The CDR3 has 14 residues. Germline V gives CDR1 SGHAT, CDR2 FQNNGV. V lost 3 bases and J lost 5, with 13 bases in between. This CDR3 reads CASSLGTLWETQYF. CDR3 in DNA: TGTGCCAGCAGCTTGGGGACTCTATGGGAGACCCAGTACTTC.

The chain has TRBV28 and TRBJ1-2, with TRBD1 matching 11 bases. Germline V gene lookup returns CDR1 MDHEN and CDR2 SYDVKM. The CDR3 has 17 residues. With 0 bases clipped from V and 4 bases from J, the junction kept 7 bases outside the gene matches. The CDR3 is CASSLWTGTGGGYGYTF. The CDR3 DNA sequence: TGTGCCAGCAGTTTATGGACCGGGACAGGGGGGGGCTATGGCTACACCTTC.

This sequence joins TRBV29-1 and TRBJ2-7; 10 positions agree with TRBD2. The CDR3 loop spans 18 amino acids. Trimming took 3 bases from V and 5 from J; bases not matched to a gene: 19. Germline V gene data show CDR1 as SQVTM and CDR2 as ANQGSEA. CDR3 protein: CSVDSGRLAGAHGNEQYF. The CDR3 coding sequence is TGCAGCGTTGACTCTGGTCGGCTAGCGGGAGCCCATGGGAACGAGCAGTACTTC.

The gene calls are TRBV5-1 and TRBJ2-3, with 9 bases that match TRBD1. CDR1 SGHRS and CDR2 YFSETQ come from the germline V gene. The CDR3 is 19 residues long. The trim removed 4 bases at V and 2 bases at J, leaving 17 bases unmatched. CDR3: CASSKGQGYLGGHTDTQYF. CDR3 DNA: TGCGCCAGCAGCAAGGGACAGGGATATCTGGGGGGGCACACAGATACGCAGTATTTT.

This clone was counted only a few times. The CDR3 region has the DNA TGTGCCAGCAGCCTTCAGGGGAACACTGAAGCTTTCTTT. It yields the protein CASSLQGNTEAFF. The rearrangement uses TRBV12-3 or TRBV12-4 and TRBJ1-1, with D possibly being TRBD1 (5 bases). V lost 6 bases, J lost 1 base, and 9 bases lay in between. This CDR3 is 13 amino acids long.

The chain has TRBV7-8 and TRBJ1-6, with a weak D call TRBD1 (5 bases). The CDR3 totals 14 residues. Trimming left V 3 bases short and J 10 bases short, with 13 bases between. CDR1 and CDR2 (germline): SGHVS, FQNEAQ. DNA of the CDR3: TGTGCCAGCAGCTTCGAAGGGGCCGGATCACCCCTCCACTTT. Translated, it gives CASSFEGAGSPLHF. The full variable domain, completed using reference TRBV7-8 and TRBJ1-6, is GAGVSQSPRYKVAKRGQDVALRCDPISGHVSLFWYQQALGQGPEFLTYFQNEAQLDKSGLPSDRFFAERPEGSVSTLKIQRTQQEDSAVYLCASSFEGAGSPLHFGNGTRLTVT.

The chain combines TRBV5-1 with TRBJ2-1; 12 bases are shared with TRBD2. CDR1 SGHRS and CDR2 YFSETQ come from the germline V gene. Losses at the gene ends were 4 bases for V and 8 bases for J; bases not matched to a gene: 7. The CDR3 has 15 residues. The CDR3 loop reads CASSLLTSGSDEQFF. In DNA, the CDR3 is TGCGCCAGCAGCCTCTTGACTAGCGGGAGTGATGAGCAGTTCTTC. Filled out from reference TRBV5-1 and TRBJ2-1, the complete variable domain reads KAGVTQTPRYLIKTRGQQVTLSCSPISGHRSVSWYQQTPGQGLQFLFEYFSETQRNKGNFPGRFSGRQFSNSRSEMNVSTLELGDSALYLCASSLLTSGSDEQFFGPGTRLTVL.

The CDR3 spells CSATSGSSYEQYF. The DNA for the CDR3 is TGCAGCGCCACTAGCGGGAGCTCCTACGAGCAGTACTTC. V gene TRBV29-1 combines with J gene TRBJ2-7; 11 bases map to TRBD2. The CDR3 loop spans 13 amino acids. V was clipped by 7 bases and J by 0 bases; unmatched bases: 2. CDR1 and CDR2 from the germline V gene are SQVTM and ANQGSEA.